The rows below give T cell receptor beta chains drawn from one sample of a study of blood T cell repertoires in COVID-19. Measured with immunoSEQ multiplex PCR; TCRdb has only the in-frame clones, and not every one. The sample consists of roughly 500,000 clones, around nine tenths of them appearing once. The source material was PBMCs or T cells enriched from blood (not recorded which). All receptors derive from a woman in her sixties or seventies who had recovered from COVID-19. Both conserved end residues are part of each CDR3. A D gene is named only where the DNA matches it firmly. Not all rows give a size; the values are once, few, many and, for expanded clones, a class.

j_call clone_size d_call v_call cdr3_length cdr3_nt cdr3_aa
TRBJ1-3 . TRBD1 TRBV3-1/TRBV3-2 15 TGTGCCAGCACCCGGGGACAGGGCTCTGGAAACACCATATATTTT CASTRGQGSGNTIYF
TRBJ2-1 . TRBD2 TRBV10-3 15 TGTGCCATCAGTGAGTCGCTAGCGGGGGGAAATGAGCAGTTCTTC CAISESLAGGNEQFF
TRBJ2-5 . . TRBV5-1 17 TGCGCCAGCAGCTTGCCCTCCCGACGGCAGGGCGAGGAGACCCAGTACTTC CASSLPSRRQGEETQYF
TRBJ2-2 . . TRBV12-3/TRBV12-4 12 TGTGCCAGCAGCAGACTCGTAGGGGAGCTGTTTTTT CASSRLVGELFF
TRBJ2-4 . . TRBV5-1 13 TGCGCCAGCAGCCGTTATGCCGGAGACATTCAGTACTTC CASSRYAGDIQYF
TRBJ1-3 few . TRBV9 15 TGTGCCAGCAGCCCAGCGGTCGCGGCTGGAAACACCATATATTTT CASSPAVAAGNTIYF
TRBJ1-1 few . TRBV2 13 TGTGCCAGCAGTGGGCAGGAGAACACTGAAGCTTTCTTT CASSGQENTEAFF
TRBJ1-3 . . TRBV7-2 13 TGTGCCAGCAGCTTAGACAGGGGAAACACCATATATTTT CASSLDRGNTIYF
TRBJ2-3 . . TRBV2 14 TGTGCCAGCAGTGACAGGGGCGGGACAGATACGCAGTATTTT CASSDRGGTDTQYF
TRBJ1-2 . . TRBV6-4 12 TGTGCCAGCAGTGGAGGAAGCTATGGCTACACCTTC CASSGGSYGYTF
TRBJ1-3 . . TRBV4-1 18 TGCGCCAGCAGCCAAGACGGTGCTATCGGCAGGAGGAAAAACACCATATATTTT CASSQDGAIGRRKNTIYF
TRBJ2-3 . . TRBV20-1 10 TGCAGTGCTATGTCGGATACGCAGTATTTT CSAMSDTQYF
TRBJ2-2 . . TRBV3-1/TRBV3-2 15 TGTGCCAGCAGCACCGGGACTCTGGTGACCGGGGAGCTGTTTTTT CASSTGTLVTGELFF
TRBJ1-5 . TRBD1 TRBV29-1 12 TGCAGCGTCGGACAGGGTAATCAGCCCCAGCATTTT CSVGQGNQPQHF
TRBJ1-2 . . TRBV19 15 TGTGCCAGTAGTATACTGGGCAGTTCTAACTATGGCTACACCTTC CASSILGSSNYGYTF
TRBJ1-3 . TRBD1 TRBV28 19 TGTGCCAGCAGTCCTCGACAGGGGGCGAAGTGGAAGGCTGGAAACACCATATATTTT CASSPRQGAKWKAGNTIYF
TRBJ2-3 . . TRBV5-1 15 TGCGCCAGCACCCACCTGGGGGGGGCCGGGGATACGCAGTATTTT CASTHLGGAGDTQYF
TRBJ1-6 . . TRBV2 15 TGTGCCAGCAGTGAACAGGGGACGTATAATTCACCCCTCCACTTT CASSEQGTYNSPLHF
TRBJ1-2 . . TRBV27 14 TGTGCCAGCGGCAGTGGGGGGGCGAACTATGGCTACACCTTC CASGSGGANYGYTF
TRBJ2-1 . TRBD2 TRBV9 15 TGTGCCAGCAGCGTAGGGGCGGGGGGCGCCAATGAGCAGTTCTTC CASSVGAGGANEQFF
TRBJ2-2 . . TRBV7-2 15 TGTGCCAGCGTGCAGGGGAACCCGGGCACCGGGGAGCTGTTTTTT CASVQGNPGTGELFF
TRBJ1-4 . . TRBV27 13 TGTGCCAGCAGTTTATCGGGTCCTGCGGGACTGTTTTTT CASSLSGPAGLFF
TRBJ2-6 . TRBD1 TRBV12-5 18 TGTGCTAGTGGTTTGGAACAGGGGATGCTTCCTGGGGCCAACGTCCTGACTTTC CASGLEQGMLPGANVLTF
TRBJ2-7 few . TRBV11-2 16 TGTGCCAGCAGCCTCTTTTTTTCCTCCGGAGCCTACGAGCAGTACTTC CASSLFFSSGAYEQYF
TRBJ2-3 . TRBD2 TRBV5-4 16 TGTGCCAGCAGCTTGGAGGGACTAGCGGGAACAGATACGCAGTATTTT CASSLEGLAGTDTQYF
TRBJ1-4 . . TRBV5-4 15 TGTGCCAGCAGCTTGGGGGGAGGGGAGAGTGAAAAACTGTTTTTT CASSLGGGESEKLFF
TRBJ1-6 . TRBD1 TRBV19 14 TGTGCCAGTCACAGGGGGCGCCGAGATTCACCCCTCCACTTT CASHRGRRDSPLHF
TRBJ1-5 . TRBD1 TRBV24-1 16 TGTGCCACCAGTGACGATACAGGGGGCGGCAATCAGCCCCAGCATTTT CATSDDTGGGNQPQHF